The sequence of this TCR beta chain was determined in a study of technical replicates of blood from a handful of donors. Here immunoSEQ multiplex PCR was the method, and the copy in TCRdb shows in-frame clones only, minus some. In the table there are roughly 97,000 clones, about 96% of which are singletons. CDR1 is LGHNA, CDR2 YNFKEQ, per germline. The CDR3 contains 18 residues. Trimming at V came to 1 base and at J to 6 bases, leaving 15 bases not matched to a gene. The chain uses TRBV4-2 and TRBJ1-2, with 9 bases aligning to TRBD1. The specimen sequenced was T cells isolated from PBMCs. The receptor was isolated from a human donor in good health. CDR3 loop: CASSQVDRGFRGVDGYTF. CDR3 in DNA: TGTGCCAGCAGCCAAGTGGACAGGGGATTCAGGGGGGTGGATGGCTACACCTTC.